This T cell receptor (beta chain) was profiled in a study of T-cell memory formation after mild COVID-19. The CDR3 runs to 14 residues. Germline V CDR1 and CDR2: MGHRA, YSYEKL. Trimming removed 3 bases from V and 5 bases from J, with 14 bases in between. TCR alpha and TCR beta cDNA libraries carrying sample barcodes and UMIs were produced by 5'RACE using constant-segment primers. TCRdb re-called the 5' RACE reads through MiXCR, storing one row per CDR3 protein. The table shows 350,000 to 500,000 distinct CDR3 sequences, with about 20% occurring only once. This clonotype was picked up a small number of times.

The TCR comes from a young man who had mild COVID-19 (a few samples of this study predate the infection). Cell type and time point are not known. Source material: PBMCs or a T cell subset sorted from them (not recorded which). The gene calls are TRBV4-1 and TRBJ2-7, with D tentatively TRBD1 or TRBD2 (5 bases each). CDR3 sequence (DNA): TGCGCCAGCAGCCAGCCCGGGACCCCGGACGAGCAGTACGTC. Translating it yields CASSQPGTPDEQYV.